This T cell receptor beta chain came from a study of T cells in Graves' hyperthyroidism and ophthalmopathy. The CDR3 regions of TCR beta were amplified from RNA transcripts. TCR CDR3 regions were first amplified by RT-PCR with HTBI primers. TCRdb re-called the multiplex PCR reads through MiXCR, storing one row per CDR3 protein. The data contain 800,000 or so distinct CDR3 sequences, around 38% of them singletons. Notes on the study in general: With a median lead of about 6.9 months before onset, the model predicted ophthalmopathy.

This clonotype was seen a single time. The antigen remains unidentified. Trimming cost V 3 bases and J 1 base; bases outside gene matches: 6. Per germline, CDR1 SGDLS and CDR2 YYNGEE. This CDR3 spans 16 amino acids. This receptor was taken from a man aged 18 to 29 with Graves' hyperthyroidism. The material sequenced was blood. The chain is built from TRBV9 and TRBJ2-2; 7 bases map to TRBD1. The CDR3 nucleotides are TGTGCCAGCAGCGAACCGAGGGGGCTGAACACCGGGGAGCTGTTTTTT. Its translation is CASSEPRGLNTGELFF.